Each of the 18 T cell receptor beta chains below was sequenced from the same sample in a study of shared clonotypes between healthy human individuals. Positive CCR7 selection of CD45RO-negative cells yielded the naive CD8 cells, and terminally differentiated effector memory CD45RA+ cells were excluded. Sequencing was performed with immunoSEQ multiplex PCR; in TCRdb, only in-frame clones are kept and a portion is missing. The data hold around 2.1 million clones, with about 92% observed a single time. Material: naive CD8+ T cells from PBMCs. The receptors shown here come from a man younger than 35 in good health. Some clones in this sample may be carry-over from other donors' samples.

This clone was picked up a small number of times. This chain connects TRBV15 to TRBJ2-2; D gene ambiguous. Germline V gene lookup returns CDR1 LNHNV and CDR2 YYDKDF (reference sequence). Between the trimmed V and J ends, which lost 1 base and 6 bases, there was a span of 3 bases. The CDR3 runs to 12 residues. The DNA for the CDR3 is TGTGCCACCAGCAGAGGGCCCGGGGAGCTGTTTTTT. Translation: CATSRGPGELFF.

This rearrangement joins TRBV11-2 to TRBJ1-1; no reliable D call. Trimming shortened V by 1 base and J by 2 bases, and 11 bases separated the two germline ends. The CDR3 sequence is 15 residues long. Germline CDR1 and CDR2: SGHAT and FQNNGV. The CDR3 region is CASSLGRGVNTEAFF. CDR3 DNA: TGTGCCAGCAGCTTAGGAAGAGGCGTTAACACTGAAGCTTTCTTT.

This clone was recorded once. The chain carries TRBV7-9 and TRBJ2-1; tentatively, D is TRBD1 or TRBD2 (5 bases each). The V gene lost 8 bases and the J gene lost 4 bases, with 18 bases spanning the gap. CDR1 and CDR2 from the germline V gene are SEHNR and FQNEAQ (reference sequence). CDR3 length: 15 residues. CDR3 DNA: TGTGCCAGCGGGATCGGGGCCGGGGATTACAATGAGCAGTTCTTC. Residues: CASGIGAGDYNEQFF.

The rearrangement joins TRBV27 to TRBJ1-4; 8 nucleotides match TRBD1. The CDR3 extends over 16 amino acids. The trim removed 3 bases at V and 8 bases at J, leaving 11 bases unmatched. The germline CDR1 and CDR2 sequences are MNHEY and SMNVEV (reference sequence). This CDR3 is CASSFSGGGWGEKLFF. CDR3 DNA: TGTGCCAGCAGTTTTTCAGGGGGCGGGTGGGGAGAAAAACTGTTTTTT.

The chain employs TRBV19 and TRBJ2-2; a weak D match, TRBD1 (6 bases). CDR1 LNHDA and CDR2 SQIVND come from the germline V gene (reference sequence). This CDR3 spans 20 amino acids. Trimming pared 1 base from V and 4 bases from J, leaving 25 bases between. The CDR3 loop reads CASSIVSLQGYRGVTGELFF. The CDR3 DNA reads as TGTGCCAGTAGTATAGTTTCTCTCCAGGGGTATCGGGGTGTCACCGGGGAGCTGTTTTTT.

This sequence joins TRBV19 and TRBJ1-5, with 10 bases lining up with TRBD1. Germline V gives CDR1 LNHDA, CDR2 SQIVND (reference sequence). Losses at the gene ends were 7 bases for V and 6 bases for J; bases not matched to a gene: 9. The CDR3 is 15 amino acids. The CDR3 DNA reads TGTGCCAGTACTCCGACAGGGGGCCGGGGTCAGCCCCAGCATTTT. This gives the protein CASTPTGGRGQPQHF.

The chain recombines TRBV10-1 with TRBJ2-3, with D unclear. Per the germline V gene, CDR1 is WNHNN and CDR2 is SYGVQD (reference sequence). V was shortened by 3 bases and J by 4 bases, with 11 bases between the two germline ends. The CDR3 has 14 residues. The CDR3 DNA reads TGCGCCAGCAGTGACTCAAGCAGGTCAGATACGCAGTATTTT. This codes for CASSDSSRSDTQYF.

The gene calls are TRBV7-2 and TRBJ2-6, with TRBD1 as a possible D gene (6 bases). Germline V gene sequence: CDR1 SGHTA, CDR2 FQGNSA. CDR3 length equals 17 residues. V shed 1 base and J shed 0 bases, with 10 bases lying between them. CDR3 amino acids: CASSLGLQGSGANVLTF. Here the CDR3 DNA reads TGTGCCAGCAGCTTAGGGTTACAGGGCTCTGGGGCCAACGTCCTGACTTTC.

This sequence joins TRBV27 and TRBJ1-2, with D possibly being TRBD1 (5 bases). Germline V lookup: CDR1 MNHEY, CDR2 SMNVEV (reference sequence). The CDR3 is made up of 16 amino acids. V dropped 5 bases and J dropped 5 bases, with 21 bases sitting between them. The CDR3 here is CASSPQTAPESYGYTF. Here the CDR3 DNA reads TGTGCCAGCAGTCCCCAGACAGCTCCGGAATCGTATGGCTACACCTTC.

The sample holds one count of this clone. This chain connects TRBV4-1 to TRBJ2-5; a possible D gene is TRBD1 (5 bases). Germline lookup yields CDR1 MGHRA and CDR2 YSYEKL. The CDR3 covers 14 residues. Trimming left V 1 base short and J 5 bases short, with 11 bases between. Here the CDR3 reads CASSQGGELETQYF. The DNA of the CDR3 is TGCGCCAGCAGCCAAGGGGGCGAGTTGGAGACCCAGTACTTC.

The chain joins TRBV4-1 to TRBJ2-1, with unresolved D. The CDR3 contains 17 residues. CDR1 is MGHRA, CDR2 YSYEKL, per germline. V was shortened by 1 base and J by 2 bases, with 15 bases between the two germline ends. CDR3 protein: CASSQGRTGPAYNEQFF. The CDR3 DNA follows: TGCGCCAGCAGCCAAGGTCGAACCGGGCCCGCCTACAATGAGCAGTTCTTC.

This sequence joins TRBV2 and TRBJ1-2; 9 positions agree with TRBD1. The length of the CDR3 is 13 residues. Trimming removed 6 bases from V and 4 bases from J; junction bases left unmatched: 3. CDR1 and CDR2 from the germline V gene are SNHLY and FYNNEI. CDR3 protein: CASRDRGLYGYTF. The DNA for the CDR3 is TGTGCCAGCAGGGACAGGGGCCTCTATGGCTACACCTTC.

On this clone itself: The identical CDR3 is also encoded by other nucleotide sequences in the sample. The V call is TRBV28, the J call TRBJ2-3; unclear D gene. Germline V gives CDR1 MDHEN, CDR2 SYDVKM. Trimming took 2 bases from V and 4 from J, leaving 4 bases between them. The CDR3 sequence is 12 residues long. CDR3 DNA sequence: TGTGCCAGCAGTTTAGGGTCAGATACGCAGTATTTT. Its translation is CASSLGSDTQYF.

This sequence joins TRBV5-1 and TRBJ2-7; maybe TRBD2 (5 bases). Between the trimmed V and J ends, which lost 0 bases and 3 bases, there was a span of 16 bases. CDR1 SGHRS and CDR2 YFSETQ come from the germline V gene. The length of the CDR3 is 16 residues. In nucleotides, the CDR3 is TGCGCCAGCAGCTTGGCCCCGGTAGAGGGTGACTACGAGCAGTACTTC. It specifies CASSLAPVEGDYEQYF.

A remark on this clone: This specimen includes other DNA sequences encoding the same CDR3. V is TRBV2 and J is TRBJ2-7; no firm D call. With 7 bases removed from V and 1 base from J, the gap between germline ends came to 8 bases. This CDR3 spans 12 amino acids. Germline CDR1 and CDR2: SNHLY and FYNNEI. As DNA, the CDR3 is TGTGCCAGCACGGGCCCGTCCTACGAGCAGTACTTC. Protein: CASTGPSYEQYF.

In the case of this clone: The same CDR3 also results from other DNA sequences found in this sample. The chain is built from TRBV28 and TRBJ1-1; D is unclear. V was pared by 3 bases and J by 0 bases, with 8 bases between. The CDR3 spans 14 residues. Germline loops: CDR1 MDHEN, CDR2 SYDVKM. CDR3 nucleotide sequence: TGTGCCAGCAGTTTCGGCGACATGAACACTGAAGCTTTCTTT. Amino acids: CASSFGDMNTEAFF.

The chain couples TRBV2 to TRBJ1-5; D unclear. Germline V gene data show CDR1 as SNHLY and CDR2 as FYNNEI. This CDR3 has 15 residues. Between the trimmed V and J ends, which lost 7 bases and 3 bases, there was a span of 16 bases. The CDR3 loop reads CASNGRQDLNQPQHF. In nucleotides, the CDR3 is TGTGCCAGCAATGGCCGGCAGGATCTCAATCAGCCCCAGCATTTT. Together with reference TRBV2 and TRBJ1-5, the CDR3 gives the full variable domain: EPEVTQTPSHQVTQMGQEVILRCVPISNHLYFYWYRQILGQKVEFLVSFYNNEISEKSEIFDDQFSVERPDGSNFTLKIRSTKLEDSAMYFCASNGRQDLNQPQHFGDGTRLSIL.

The chain combines TRBV2 with TRBJ1-1; no clear D gene. The CDR3 spans 11 residues. Germline V gene data show CDR1 as SNHLY and CDR2 as FYNNEI. Trimming took 4 bases from V and 3 from J, leaving 3 bases between them. The CDR3, as DNA: TGTGCCAGCAGTGGGGACACTGAAGCTTTCTTT. Residues: CASSGDTEAFF.